This T cell receptor beta chain is from a study of early T cells in non-severe SARS-CoV-2 infection listed by TCRdb under 2021. Regarding the research as a whole: TCR sequencing used bulk RNA from unsorted whole blood, so alpha and beta chains could not be paired. Study-level results and caveats: VDJdb matching was skewed toward anti-spike CD8 responses and likely underestimated virus-specific expansions, missing private and CD4 specificities.

Library generation was performed with 5' RACE. The sequencing machine was a NextSeq 500. The TCR library protocol attached unique molecular identifiers to individual cDNA molecules to correct for sequencing error and PCR bias. TCR alpha and beta chains were both sequenced, and the abundances of alpha and beta sequences in each sample were closely correlated with each other. From the authors' description of their analysis: Decombinator V4 was used to annotate the V gene, J gene and CDR3 of the TCR sequences. TCRs were defined as expanded if a significant change between any two time points was detected under a Poisson model with p below 0.0001. Abundances of TCRs were expressed as counts per million after normalisation to the total number of TCRs sequenced in each sample. MAIT TCRs were defined by TRAV1-2 paired with TRAJ12, TRAJ20 or TRAJ33, and iNKT TCRs by TRAV10 paired with TRAJ18. A search of VDJdb, accessed on 1 November 2021, was run for TCRs annotated to CMV, EBV and SARS-CoV-2, with TCRs annotated for multiple antigens excluded. The raw public data were reprocessed by TCRdb itself: fastp quality trimming at Q25, MiXCR clonotype calling, in-frame beta chains only. Each record represents a unique CDR3 protein, reported with the most common genes and DNA among its rows. The V and J calls and clone size are TCRdb's, not the authors'. This sample comprises tens of thousands of distinct CDR3 sequences, 10% to 12% of them detected only once. The ten largest clonotypes hold just under 3% of the sample.

Set within a cohort of healthcare workers in London, UK, this nested case-control study involved weekly PCR testing of nasopharyngeal swabs along with blood sampling. Healthcare workers were recruited during the week of the UK lockdown, between 23 and 31 March 2020, and followed weekly for up to about 16 weeks. As to this clonotype: There is no known antigen for this receptor. No much larger clonotype is one base removed from it; base qualities were not supplied.

The CDR3 runs 18 amino acids, cysteine and phenylalanine included. Just the 54-base CDR3 DNA is kept, in frame starting at base 1. Based on the germline V gene, the CDR1 and CDR2 sequences are SGHRS and YFSETQ. V was cut back by 0 bases and J by 1 base, leaving a gap of 17 bases between them. The source was whole blood, collected at baseline. The chain links TRBV5-1 with TRBJ2-4, with an unclear D gene assignment. The receptor comes from an adult who was a healthcare worker with PCR-confirmed SARS-CoV-2 infection or an uninfected control (not recorded which). The DNA sequence reads TGCGCCAGCAGCTTGGGTGGCCAAATCAGTCTTGCCAAAAACATTCAGTACTTC. Its coded protein is CASSLGGQISLAKNIQYF.